The rows below give T cell receptor beta chains drawn from one sample of a study of brain metastases from non-small cell lung cancer. The repertoire was sequenced with immunoSEQ multiplex PCR; TCRdb's copy has only in-frame clones and lacks some. The sample lists under 4,000 clones, roughly 95% seen once, with about 1.9% in the top ten. The sample consisted of tumor-adjacent normal tissue. Receptor source: a donor at least 40 years old with non-small cell lung cancer. Each CDR3 is given with its conserved first and last residue. Each record gives: J gene, clone size, V gene, CDR3 length, D gene, CDR3 protein, CDR3 DNA. The D gene is left open where the match is weak. Expanded clones get a size class; other rows say once, few or many, or leave the size out.

j_gene: TRBJ2-5
abundance: NA
v_gene: TRBV2
len: 13
d_gene: TRBD1
CDR3aa: CASLGQGRETQYF
CDR3nt: TGTGCCAGCCTAGGACAGGGTCGGGAGACCCAGTACTTC

j_gene: TRBJ2-7
abundance: NA
v_gene: TRBV29-1
len: 12
d_gene: NA
CDR3aa: CSVRQPSYEQYF
CDR3nt: TGCAGCGTACGACAGCCCTCCTACGAGCAGTACTTC

j_gene: TRBJ2-1
abundance: once
v_gene: TRBV10-3
len: 15
d_gene: NA
CDR3aa: CAISTQGSSYNEQFF
CDR3nt: TGTGCCATCAGCACCCAGGGGAGCTCCTACAATGAGCAGTTCTTC

j_gene: TRBJ2-7
abundance: NA
v_gene: TRBV7-3
len: 15
d_gene: TRBD2
CDR3aa: CATSERDGLPYEQYF
CDR3nt: TGTGCCACCTCCGAGCGGGACGGCCTTCCTTACGAGCAGTACTTC

j_gene: TRBJ2-1
abundance: NA
v_gene: TRBV5-6
len: 15
d_gene: NA
CDR3aa: CASSLGAKSYNEQFF
CDR3nt: TGTGCCAGCAGCTTGGGGGCAAAATCCTACAATGAGCAGTTCTTC

j_gene: TRBJ2-1
abundance: NA
v_gene: TRBV5-1
len: 12
d_gene: TRBD2
CDR3aa: CASGSGNNEQFF
CDR3nt: TGCGCCAGCGGGAGCGGGAACAATGAGCAGTTCTTC

j_gene: TRBJ1-1
abundance: NA
v_gene: TRBV7-9
len: 12
d_gene: NA
CDR3aa: CASSPEQGSAFF
CDR3nt: TGTGCCAGCAGCCCTGAACAGGGTTCAGCTTTCTTT

j_gene: TRBJ2-1
abundance: NA
v_gene: TRBV30
len: 14
d_gene: TRBD1
CDR3aa: CAWRDRGIYNEQFF
CDR3nt: TGTGCCTGGCGGGACAGGGGAATTTACAATGAGCAGTTCTTC

j_gene: TRBJ2-2
abundance: once
v_gene: TRBV24-1
len: 14
d_gene: TRBD1
CDR3aa: CATSGQVNTGELFF
CDR3nt: TGTGCCACGTCGGGACAGGTAAACACCGGGGAGCTGTTTTTT

j_gene: TRBJ1-4
abundance: NA
v_gene: TRBV2
len: 12
d_gene: TRBD1
CDR3aa: CASGQGREKLFF
CDR3nt: TGTGCCAGCGGACAGGGCAGGGAAAAACTGTTTTTT

j_gene: TRBJ1-3
abundance: NA
v_gene: TRBV14
len: 16
d_gene: NA
CDR3aa: CANSRAGPHSGNTIYF
CDR3nt: TGTGCCAACAGCCGAGCGGGACCGCACTCTGGAAACACCATATATTTT